This T cell receptor beta chain was recorded in a study of shared clonotypes between healthy human individuals. Using immunoSEQ multiplex PCR, the repertoire was profiled, and TCRdb retains in-frame clones only, with some absent. The table records about 2.4 million clones, approximately 93% of them present only once. CDR3 length equals 17 residues. Germline trimming cut 5 bases from V and 2 bases from J; bases unmatched to any gene: 13. Germline V gene sequence: CDR1 LNHDA, CDR2 SQIVND (reference sequence). The chain recombines TRBV19 with TRBJ2-3, with 7 bases fitting TRBD1. The source material was naive CD4+ T cells from PBMCs. Subset denoted: CD45RA+ positively selected. The receptor's source is a man aged 18 to 29 in good health. Some clones in this sample may be carry-over from other donors' samples. The CDR3 protein is CASSSRSDRALTDTQYF. The CDR3 DNA sequence: TGTGCCAGTAGTTCGCGGAGTGACAGGGCCCTCACAGATACGCAGTATTTT.